One and the same sample provided the 28 T cell receptor beta chains below, sequenced in a study of patients and donors after allogeneic stem cell transplantation. Via MiXCR, TCRdb re-called the RT-PCR reads, giving one row per CDR3 protein. The sample holds roughly 190,000 distinct CDR3 sequences; roughly two fifths are singletons and the top ten take 33%. The sequenced material came from blood, either unsorted or a sorted T cell fraction (not recorded which). The source of these receptors is a human donor who was either an allogeneic HSCT recipient or a stem cell or donor lymphocyte infusion donor (not recorded which). It is not recorded whose cells these are; they may come from a transplant donor.

A single count supports this clonotype. The gene calls are TRBV7-2 and TRBJ2-3, with 8 bases matching TRBD2. Trimming at V came to 4 bases and at J to 2 bases, leaving 8 bases not matched to a gene. The CDR3 extends over 16 amino acids. Germline CDR1 reads SGHTA; CDR2 reads FQGNSA. The CDR3 reads CASSSWTSSLTDTQYF. CDR3 sequence (DNA): TGTGCCAGCAGCTCGTGGACTAGCTCCCTCACAGATACGCAGTATTTT.

The table lists this clonotype with a few counts. This chain links TRBV9 with TRBJ2-2; unclear D gene. Looked up from germline, CDR1 is SGDLS and CDR2 is YYNGEE. Trimming took off 4 bases at V and 4 bases at J, with 14 bases between the two ends. This CDR3 spans 15 amino acids. CDR3 DNA sequence: TGTGCCAGCAGCTCCCCCGAGGTAGTCACCGGGGAGCTGTTTTTT. It codes for CASSSPEVVTGELFF.

This rearrangement joins TRBV19 to TRBJ1-1; D is ambiguous. The CDR3 totals 13 residues. Trimming removed 2 bases at V and 0 bases at J, with 4 bases between. Looked up from germline, CDR1 is LNHDA and CDR2 is SQIVND (reference sequence). The CDR3 loop reads CASSIQMNTEAFF. CDR3 nucleotide sequence: TGTGCCAGTAGTATACAGATGAACACTGAAGCTTTCTTT. The full variable domain, rest sourced from reference TRBV19 and TRBJ1-1, is DGGITQSPKYLFRKEGQNVTLSCEQNLNHDAMYWYRQDPGQGLRLIYYSQIVNDFQKGDIAEGYSVSREKKESFPLTVTSAQKNPTAFYLCASSIQMNTEAFFGQGTRLTVV.

This clonotype appeared a few times. The V gene is TRBV6-5, the J gene TRBJ2-1, with D possibly TRBD2 on 6 matching bases. In germline, CDR1 is MNHEY, CDR2 SVGAGI. Trimming cost V 6 bases and J 0 bases, with 12 bases left between them. This CDR3 is 15 amino acids long. Here the CDR3 DNA reads TGTGCCAGCAGCTCGGAGGGGTACTCCTACAATGAGCAGTTCTTC. Its translation is CASSSEGYSYNEQFF.

The chain combines TRBV5-1 with TRBJ2-7; D uncertain. The CDR3 contains 15 residues. Germline V CDR1 and CDR2: SGHRS, YFSETQ. The V end lost 4 bases, the J end lost 3 bases, and 17 bases lay between the germline ends. Written as DNA, the CDR3 is TGCGCCAGCAGCAGCAACGTCGGGCCGAGCTACGAGCAGTACTTC. Translation gives CASSSNVGPSYEQYF.

The sample holds a few counts of this clonotype. This chain connects TRBV4-3 to TRBJ2-7; D ambiguous. Trimming cost V 0 bases and J 2 bases, with 8 bases left between them. CDR3 length: 14 amino acids. Germline CDR1 reads LGHNA; CDR2 reads YSLEER. The CDR3 reads CASSQEGITYEQYF. DNA for the CDR3: TGCGCCAGCAGCCAAGAAGGGATTACCTACGAGCAGTACTTC.

The chain joins TRBV25-1 to TRBJ1-5, with 7 positions matching TRBD1. The length of the CDR3 is 13 residues. Germline CDR1 is MGHDK and CDR2 is SYGVNS. J was trimmed by 2 bases and V by 9 bases; bases with no gene match: 4. The CDR3, as DNA: TGTGCCAGGCCTGACAGGGGCAATCAGCCCCAGCATTTT. It is translated as CARPDRGNQPQHF.

This chain uses TRBV5-6 with TRBJ1-2; tentative D call: TRBD1 (6 bases). V lost 6 bases and J 7 bases, leaving 13 bases between the germline ends. Germline values: CDR1 SGHDT, CDR2 YYEEEE. The CDR3 has 12 residues. In nucleotides, the CDR3 is TGTGCCAGCACCTCTAAGGGGGGTGGCTACACCTTC. Amino acids: CASTSKGGGYTF.

The rearrangement links TRBV6-5 to TRBJ2-7, with D perhaps matching TRBD1 (5 bases). CDR3 size: 14 residues. The germline CDR1 and CDR2 sequences are MNHEY and SVGAGI. V lost 5 bases to trimming and J lost 1 base, with 12 bases between them. The DNA of the CDR3 is TGTGCCAGCAGTCGCAACAGGTTTTCCTACGAGCAGTACTTC. Its protein product is CASSRNRFSYEQYF.

This clonotype has a handful of counts. The chain employs TRBV28 and TRBJ1-6; the D gene is possibly TRBD1 (6 bases). The CDR3 runs to 17 residues. Germline V gene data show CDR1 as MDHEN and CDR2 as SYDVKM. V lost 6 bases to trimming and J lost 2 bases, with 17 bases between them. The chain's CDR3 is CASRPTPQGTYNSPLHF. CDR3 coding DNA: TGTGCCAGCAGGCCAACACCCCAGGGGACCTATAATTCACCCCTCCACTTT.

This clonotype was seen only a few times. DNA of the CDR3: TGTGCCTGGAGTCGTGAAGCCACGGCACAGCCCCAGCATTTT. This translates into CAWSREATAQPQHF. The chain recombines TRBV30 with TRBJ1-5; D not certain. The germline V and J ends were trimmed by 2 bases and 7 bases, with 15 bases remaining between them. Germline CDR1 is GTSNPN and CDR2 is SVGIG (reference sequence). The CDR3 is made up of 14 amino acids.

The chain couples TRBV7-3 to TRBJ1-2; 8 nucleotides align to TRBD1. The V gene's germline CDR1 is SGHTA and CDR2 FQGTGA. After removal of 4 bases from V and 8 bases from J, the junction contained 18 bases not matched to a gene. The length of the CDR3 is 17 residues. In nucleotides, the CDR3 is TGTGCCAGCAGCTCCCAAAGTCCCGGGACAGGCAGGGGAGGCTACACCTTC. Protein: CASSSQSPGTGRGGYTF. Full variable domain (outside the CDR3, taken from reference TRBV7-3 and TRBJ1-2): GAGVSQTPSNKVTEKGKYVELRCDPISGHTALYWYRQSLGQGPEFLIYFQGTGAADDSGLPNDRFFAVRPEGSVSTLKIQRTERGDSAVYLCASSSQSPGTGRGGYTFGSGTRLTVV.

The gene calls are TRBV20-1 and TRBJ1-5; D not certain. Trimming stripped 0 bases from V and 6 bases from J, with 9 bases between. Germline V gene sequence: CDR1 DFQATT, CDR2 SNEGSKA (reference sequence). The CDR3 runs to 13 residues. DNA for the CDR3: TGCAGTGCTAGAGATCCGATGGGTCAGCCCCAGCATTTT. It encodes CSARDPMGQPQHF.

This chain connects TRBV11-2 to TRBJ2-1; 12 positions match TRBD1. CDR1 is SGHAT, CDR2 FQNNGV, per germline. Trimming removed 4 bases from V and 7 bases from J; junction bases left unmatched: 5. The CDR3 has 15 residues. In nucleotides, the CDR3 is TGTGCCAGCAGCTCCCGGGACAGGGGGCTTAATGAGCAGTTCTTC. Amino acid sequence: CASSSRDRGLNEQFF. Combining the CDR3 with reference TRBV11-2 and TRBJ2-1 gives the whole variable domain EAGVAQSPRYKIIEKRQSVAFWCNPISGHATLYWYQQILGQGPKLLIQFQNNGVVDDSQLPKDRFSAERLKGVDSTLKIQPAKLEDSAVYLCASSSRDRGLNEQFFGPGTRLTVL.

V usage is TRBV6-6 and J usage is TRBJ2-2, with D maybe TRBD2 (6 bases). The V end lost 6 bases, the J end lost 7 bases, and 21 bases lay between the germline ends. The CDR3 contains 16 residues. Germline V gene lookup returns CDR1 MNHNY and CDR2 SVGAGI (reference sequence). The CDR3 spells CASSLSGSGLGGELFF. The CDR3 DNA reads TGTGCCAGCAGCCTCTCAGGGAGCGGGTTGGGCGGGGAGCTGTTTTTT.

This chain connects TRBV5-8 to TRBJ1-1; 10 bases are a match to TRBD1. Looked up from germline, CDR1 is SGHTS and CDR2 is YDEGEE. With 3 bases clipped from V and 4 bases from J, the junction kept 6 bases outside the gene matches. The CDR3 consists of 15 residues. CDR3 region: CASSWGQGSATEAFF. In DNA, the CDR3 is TGTGCCAGCAGCTGGGGACAGGGGTCTGCCACTGAAGCTTTCTTT.

The gene calls are TRBV6-6 and TRBJ1-3, with 7 bases aligning to TRBD1. Losses at the gene ends were 0 bases for V and 3 bases for J; bases not matched to a gene: 5. The CDR3 is made up of 16 amino acids. Germline V lookup: CDR1 MNHNY, CDR2 SVGAGI (reference sequence). The CDR3 sequence: CASSYSKGARGNTIYF. The CDR3 region has the DNA TGTGCCAGCAGTTACTCGAAGGGGGCCCGTGGAAACACCATATATTTT.

V and J are TRBV29-1 and TRBJ1-2; unclear D gene. The CDR3 covers 14 residues. Trimming took off 7 bases at V and 0 bases at J, with 15 bases between the two ends. Germline V gene lookup returns CDR1 SQVTM and CDR2 ANQGSEA. CDR3 protein: CSARAATSNYGYTF. The CDR3 DNA follows: TGCAGCGCCCGAGCAGCAACCTCTAACTATGGCTACACCTTC.

This clonotype occurred a few times. The rearrangement links TRBV28 to TRBJ1-6; 7 positions match TRBD1. Germline-derived CDR1 and CDR2 are MDHEN and SYDVKM. V dropped 6 bases and J dropped 4; count of bases not matched to a gene: 12. CDR3 length equals 17 residues. CDR3 coding DNA: TGTGCCAGCAGCCCCAACAGGGGACTCCCATATAATTCACCCCTCCACTTT. Translated: CASSPNRGLPYNSPLHF.

The V and J genes are TRBV10-3 and TRBJ1-1, with 10 bases fitting TRBD1. The V gene's germline CDR1 is ENHRY and CDR2 SYGVKD. Trimming took 4 bases from V and 4 from J; bases not matched to a gene: 3. The CDR3 is 14 amino acids. The CDR3 DNA reads as TGTGCCATCAGTGGAGGACAGGGGGGCACTGAAGCTTTCTTT. This gives the protein CAISGGQGGTEAFF.

This chain connects TRBV7-9 to TRBJ2-2, with 7 bases identical to TRBD1. The CDR3 runs 16 residues. V was pared by 5 bases and J by 4 bases, with 10 bases of the junction left unmatched. CDR1 is SEHNR, CDR2 FQNEAQ, per germline (reference sequence). As DNA, the CDR3 is TGTGCCAGCAGCCTCGACAGGGAGATGGGCACCGGGGAGCTGTTTTTT. Translating it yields CASSLDREMGTGELFF.

In regard to this clonotype: The junction and the germline gene differ at one end; a read error may be behind it. The V gene is TRBV29-1, the J gene TRBJ1-3, with no clear D. There are 13 residues in the CDR3. The V gene's germline CDR1 is SQVTM and CDR2 ANQGSEA. CDR3 residues: CSVEGTSGNTVYF. The DNA for the CDR3 is TGCAGCGTTGAAGGGACCTCTGGAAACACCGTATATTTT.

This sequence joins TRBV5-1 and TRBJ1-1; 7 bases match TRBD1. Germline CDR1 is SGHRS and CDR2 is YFSETQ. V was clipped by 3 bases and J by 0 bases; unmatched bases: 11. There are 17 residues in the CDR3. The CDR3 bases are TGCGCCAGCAGCTCTGGACTAGGGGGCGAGTTGAACACTGAAGCTTTCTTT. Translation gives CASSSGLGGELNTEAFF.

V and J are TRBV9 and TRBJ2-1, with D possibly TRBD2 on 5 matching bases. Trimming took off 3 bases at V and 4 bases at J, with 14 bases between the two ends. CDR3 length: 15 amino acids. CDR1 is SGDLS, CDR2 YYNGEE, per germline. This CDR3 reads CASSGGLARYNEQFF. The CDR3 DNA reads as TGTGCCAGCAGCGGAGGATTAGCGCGGTACAATGAGCAGTTCTTC. Looking up the rest from reference TRBV9 and TRBJ2-1 gives the full variable domain: DSGVTQTPKHLITATGQRVTLRCSPRSGDLSVYWYQQSLDQGLQFLIQYYNGEERAKGNILERFSAQQFPDLHSELNLSSLELGDSALYFCASSGGLARYNEQFFGPGTRLTVL.

This clonotype was counted only a few times. The chain has TRBV11-1 and TRBJ1-2, with D unclear. The V end was cut by 2 bases, the J end by 2 bases, with 12 bases between. Germline V lookup: CDR1 SGHAT, CDR2 FQDESV (reference sequence). CDR3 size: 15 residues. CDR3 protein: CASSLTDGGNYGYTF. Written as DNA, the CDR3 is TGTGCCAGCAGCTTAACGGATGGCGGGAACTATGGCTACACCTTC.

The chain is built from TRBV11-2 and TRBJ2-2; D may be TRBD2 (6 bases). From germline, CDR1 is SGHAT and CDR2 FQNNGV. The CDR3 runs 14 residues. V was clipped by 5 bases and J by 3 bases, with 10 bases between them. The CDR3 DNA reads as TGTGCCAGCAGCCAGGACTACTACACCGGGGAGCTGTTTTTT. This translates into CASSQDYYTGELFF.

This clonotype was picked up a small number of times. The chain combines TRBV27 with TRBJ1-1; 7 nucleotides agree with TRBD1. CDR1 and CDR2 (germline): MNHEY, SMNVEV (reference sequence). The CDR3 runs to 15 residues. The V gene end was trimmed by 3 bases and the J gene end by 5 bases; junction bases not matched to a gene: 9. The CDR3 loop reads CASSFQTGCWTEAFF. The DNA for the CDR3 is TGTGCCAGCAGTTTTCAGACAGGGTGTTGGACTGAAGCTTTCTTT.

The CDR3 region is CASSIEGQGINEAFF. CDR3 nucleotide sequence: TGTGCCAGCAGTATCGAGGGACAGGGGATAAATGAAGCTTTCTTT. V usage is TRBV7-2 and J usage is TRBJ1-1; 10 bases are shared with TRBD1. The J segment lost 7 bases and the V segment lost 6 bases, leaving 11 bases of the junction unmatched. The CDR3 length is 15 residues. The V gene's germline CDR1 is SGHTA and CDR2 FQGNSA.